The 26 T cell receptor beta chains below all came from one sample that was sequenced in a study of blood T cell repertoires in COVID-19. The assay was immunoSEQ multiplex PCR, and TCRdb's table has in-frame clones only and misses some. Of 220,000 or so clones in the sample, 82% were seen once. Material for sequencing was peripheral blood. The receptors were sampled from an elderly woman with COVID-19, enrolled during active disease.

The chain links TRBV19 to TRBJ2-6, with 7 bases that match TRBD1. CDR1 LNHDA and CDR2 SQIVND come from the germline V gene (reference sequence). The CDR3 loop spans 16 amino acids. V trimming: 6 bases; J trimming: 4 bases; junction bases outside the gene matches: 9. In DNA, the CDR3 is TGTGCCAGTAGGGACAGGTTCCTCTCCGGGGCCAACGTCCTGACTTTC. Encoded protein: CASRDRFLSGANVLTF.

V gene TRBV28 combines with J gene TRBJ2-1, with TRBD2 matching over 8 bases. The J segment lost 5 bases and the V segment lost 8 bases, leaving 2 bases of the junction unmatched. Germline V gene sequence: CDR1 MDHEN, CDR2 SYDVKM. This CDR3 contains 12 residues. This chain's CDR3 is CASRTSHNEQFF. In nucleotides, the CDR3 is TGTGCCAGCCGGACTAGCCACAATGAGCAGTTCTTC.

In its sample, this clone was seen a few times. This chain uses TRBV4-1 with TRBJ1-6; perhaps TRBD1 as D (5 bases). CDR1 is MGHRA, CDR2 YSYEKL, per germline. The CDR3 is made up of 16 amino acids. V dropped 2 bases and J dropped 8 bases, with 16 bases sitting between them. The CDR3 here is CASSQLLSGRDSPLHF. CDR3 sequence (DNA): TGCGCCAGCAGCCAACTTCTATCCGGCAGGGATTCACCCCTCCACTTT.

The chain links TRBV3-1 (or the pseudogene TRBV3-2) to TRBJ1-2; D is unresolved. The germline V and J ends were trimmed by 5 bases and 6 bases, with 13 bases remaining between them. The CDR3 is 13 residues long. The V gene's germline CDR1 is LGHDT and CDR2 YNNKEL (reference sequence). The CDR3 spells CASSMVGEDGYTF. CDR3 nucleotides: TGTGCCAGCAGCATGGTCGGGGAAGATGGCTACACCTTC.

The chain links TRBV24-1 to TRBJ2-1; 10 nucleotides line up with TRBD2. The junction had 9 bases not matched to a gene; V was cut back by 7 bases and J by 7 bases. From germline, CDR1 is KGHDR and CDR2 SFDVKD. The length of the CDR3 is 15 residues. The CDR3 coding sequence is TGTGCCACCAGGTCAGCGGGAGGGGTAGGGAATGAGCAGTTCTTC. It is translated as CATRSAGGVGNEQFF.

This rearrangement joins TRBV5-6 to TRBJ1-2; TRBD1 agrees at 8 bases. J was trimmed by 6 bases and V by 3 bases; bases with no gene match: 13. The CDR3 covers 16 residues. CDR1 and CDR2 from the germline V gene are SGHDT and YYEEEE. The CDR3 nucleotides are TGTGCCAGCAGCTCAAGAAGCTCGGACAGGGTTCATGGCTACACCTTC. Its protein is CASSSRSSDRVHGYTF.

CDR3 DNA: TGTGCCAGCAGCTCTGGACTAGCGGGGCCCGGGGAGCTGTTTTTT. Translating it yields CASSSGLAGPGELFF. The chain employs TRBV7-2 and TRBJ2-2; 12 nucleotides line up with TRBD2. Trimming took 4 bases from V and 6 from J; bases not matched to a gene: 3. There are 15 residues in the CDR3. The germline gives CDR1 SGHTA, CDR2 FQGNSA.

Note on this clone: At the DNA level, this CDR3 is encoded by other sequences in the same sample as well. This chain joins TRBV7-9 and TRBJ2-5, with TRBD1 as a possible D gene (6 bases). V lost 3 bases to trimming and J lost 3 bases, with 8 bases between them. The length of the CDR3 is 13 residues. The V gene's germline CDR1 is SEHNR and CDR2 FQNEAQ (reference sequence). DNA of the CDR3: TGTGCCAGCAGCTTCGCAGGGGAAGAGACCCAGTACTTC. It yields the protein CASSFAGEETQYF.

V usage is TRBV28 and J usage is TRBJ1-2; D is perhaps TRBD1 (5 bases). CDR3 length: 14 amino acids. Germline loops: CDR1 MDHEN, CDR2 SYDVKM. The V gene lost 7 bases and the J gene lost 2 bases, with 14 bases spanning the gap. In DNA form, the CDR3 reads TGTGCCAGCACAGACAGCCACGGAAACTATGGCTACACCTTC. This sequence encodes CASTDSHGNYGYTF.

Here the CDR3 DNA reads TGTGCCAGCAGCTCCGGCGGCCACCTTGAAGCTTTCTTT. Protein: CASSSGGHLEAFF. The chain links TRBV13 to TRBJ1-1; D is ambiguous. Germline lookup yields CDR1 PRHDT and CDR2 FYEKMQ (reference sequence). This CDR3 comprises 13 residues. The ends were cut back, 4 bases at V and 7 bases at J, with 13 bases in the middle. Variable domain in full (rest from reference TRBV13 and TRBJ1-1): AAGVIQSPRHLIKEKRETATLKCYPIPRHDTVYWYQQGPGQDPQFLISFYEKMQSDKGSIPDRFSAQQFSDYHSELNMSSLELGDSALYFCASSSGGHLEAFFGQGTRLTVV.

The rearrangement uses TRBV4-2 and TRBJ1-3; 7 bases agree with TRBD1. The V segment lost 4 bases and the J segment 0 bases; nucleotides outside the gene matches: 9. Germline CDR1 LGHNA, CDR2 YNFKEQ. CDR3 size: 17 residues. The DNA for the CDR3 is TGTGCCAGCAGCCGGTGGGCCCGACAGGGCTCTGGAAACACCATATATTTT. It encodes CASSRWARQGSGNTIYF.

The rearrangement joins TRBV24-1 to TRBJ1-6; D uncertain. The germline V gene encodes CDR1 KGHDR and CDR2 SFDVKD. This CDR3 region has 13 residues. Trimming removed 9 bases at V and 5 bases at J, with 10 bases between. The CDR3 bases are TGTGCCACCCAGGCAGCCCATAATTCACCCCTCCACTTT. This translates into CATQAAHNSPLHF.

The chain has TRBV21-1 and TRBJ2-1; TRBD2 is taken as the D call from the table, unchecked against the DNA. TRBV21-1 corresponds to a pseudogene. The CDR3 covers 16 residues. CDR3 sequence (DNA): TGTGCCAGCAGCAAAGCAGGCGGAGCTGTTAGCGATGAGCAGTTCTTC. Its translation: CASSKAGGAVSDEQFF.

The genes are TRBV28 and TRBJ2-7; TRBD1 matches 7 bases. Germline loops: CDR1 MDHEN, CDR2 SYDVKM. The trim removed 5 bases at V and 5 bases at J, leaving 9 bases unmatched. CDR3 size: 14 residues. CDR3 amino acids: CASSRLTGMDEQYF. The CDR3 DNA reads as TGTGCCAGCAGTCGCCTGACAGGGATGGACGAGCAGTACTTC.

The gene calls are TRBV9 and TRBJ1-2; D remains ambiguous. Germline V lookup: CDR1 SGDLS, CDR2 YYNGEE. The V end was cut by 1 base, the J end by 8 bases, with 3 bases between. The CDR3 spans 10 residues. The chain's CDR3 is CASSVSGYTF. The CDR3 bases are TGTGCCAGCAGCGTAAGCGGCTACACCTTC.

The gene calls are TRBV18 and TRBJ2-2; possible D gene TRBD2, 5 bases. V lost 6 bases to trimming and J lost 3 bases, with 17 bases between them. The CDR3 has 16 residues. The germline gives CDR1 KGHSH, CDR2 LQKENI. The chain's CDR3 is CASSELSRADTGELFF. The CDR3 DNA reads TGTGCCAGCTCGGAGTTGTCGAGGGCGGACACCGGGGAGCTGTTTTTT.

This rearrangement joins TRBV9 to TRBJ2-3; TRBD2 matches 10 bases. V was clipped by 1 base and J by 0 bases; unmatched bases: 5. CDR3 length: 17 amino acids. Germline V gene sequence: CDR1 SGDLS, CDR2 YYNGEE. DNA for the CDR3: TGTGCCAGCAGCGTACTGAGCGGGGGGGGAAGCACAGATACGCAGTATTTT. It codes for CASSVLSGGGSTDTQYF.

The chain links TRBV6-1 to TRBJ2-3, with D uncertain. The CDR3 extends over 16 amino acids. V lost 0 bases to trimming and J lost 2 bases, with 12 bases between them. The V gene's germline CDR1 is MNHNS and CDR2 SASEGT. DNA of the CDR3: TGTGCCAGCAGTGAAGCGTTCCGCGGATACACAGATACGCAGTATTTT. It translates to CASSEAFRGYTDTQYF.

This chain joins TRBV10-3 and TRBJ2-5, with 9 bases lining up with TRBD1. V lost 3 bases, J lost 5 bases, and 7 bases stayed unmatched. Germline V gives CDR1 ENHRY, CDR2 SYGVKD. The CDR3 has 15 residues. The CDR3 region is CAISDYGQGRETQYF. CDR3 DNA: TGTGCCATCAGTGATTACGGACAGGGGCGGGAGACCCAGTACTTC.

V gene TRBV18 combines with J gene TRBJ1-5; TRBD1 agrees at 11 bases. This CDR3 contains 15 residues. Unmatched junction bases numbered 3, after V lost 5 bases and J lost 3 bases. Germline assignment: CDR1 KGHSH and CDR2 LQKENI. CDR3 DNA: TGTGCCAGCTCAGCGGACAGGGGGCACAATCAGCCCCAGCATTTT. Translation gives CASSADRGHNQPQHF.

The rearrangement uses TRBV6-2 or TRBV6-3 and TRBJ2-7; D gene unclear. The V gene lost 2 bases and the J gene lost 4 bases, with 6 bases spanning the gap. This CDR3 is built from 12 residues. Germline V gene lookup returns CDR1 MNHEY and CDR2 SVGEGT. DNA of the CDR3: TGTGCCAGCAGTTACCGCGAATACGAGCAGTACTTC. Translated: CASSYREYEQYF.

The gene calls are TRBV6-5 and TRBJ2-7; TRBD1 matches at 7 bases. The J segment lost 6 bases and the V segment lost 7 bases, leaving 9 bases of the junction unmatched. Germline values: CDR1 MNHEY, CDR2 SVGAGI. The CDR3 runs 13 residues. CDR3 DNA: TGTGCCAGCATAGGGACAGCCCCTCTCGAGCAGTACTTC. Amino acids: CASIGTAPLEQYF.

The chain has TRBV27 and TRBJ2-2; TRBD2 agrees at 7 bases. The length of the CDR3 is 15 residues. V shed 2 bases, J shed 6 bases, and the junction held 6 bases outside the gene matches. CDR1 MNHEY and CDR2 SMNVEV come from the germline V gene (reference sequence). CDR3 residues: CASSLGGAGAGELFF. CDR3 coding DNA: TGTGCCAGCAGTTTAGGCGGGGCGGGGGCCGGGGAGCTGTTTTTT.

This clone showed up just once. The chain uses TRBV29-1 and TRBJ2-7; 7 nucleotides match TRBD1. The length of the CDR3 is 11 residues. The germline CDR1 and CDR2 sequences are SQVTM and ANQGSEA. V gave up 5 bases and J gave up 6 bases; unmatched junction bases: 4. This chain's CDR3 is CSVFSGGEQYF. The DNA of the CDR3 is TGCAGCGTTTTTTCAGGGGGCGAGCAGTACTTC.

This chain uses TRBV19 with TRBJ1-6, with D possibly matching TRBD1 (5 bases). The V and J ends lost 5 bases and 10 bases respectively, with 15 bases between them. The germline gives CDR1 LNHDA, CDR2 SQIVND (reference sequence). This CDR3 is 14 amino acids long. The DNA of the CDR3 is TGTGCCAGTAGTCCGGACAATAGTGGATCACCCCTCCACTTT. Protein sequence: CASSPDNSGSPLHF.

Only one count was recorded for this clone. The chain couples TRBV4-3 to TRBJ2-1; TRBD2 matches 11 bases. The V gene's germline CDR1 is LGHNA and CDR2 YSLEER. V trimming: 0 bases; J trimming: 6 bases; junction bases outside the gene matches: 10. This CDR3 is 18 amino acids long. DNA of the CDR3: TGCGCCAGCAGCCAAGATTCGCTAGCGGGAGGCTTCCGCAATGAGCAGTTCTTC. Its translation: CASSQDSLAGGFRNEQFF.